The sequence of this T cell receptor beta chain was determined in a study of control samples from healthy donors and cancer patients. Produced via immunoSEQ multiplex PCR; TCRdb's table is partial and in-frame only. In the table there are 80,000 or so clones, 94% of which are singletons. This clonotype was obtained from a woman aged 40 to 50 in good health. Sequenced input: blood.

CDR3 sequence reads: CASSYGTENTEAFF. The CDR3 nucleotides are TGTGCCAGCAGCTACGGGACAGAGAACACTGAAGCTTTCTTT. V and J are TRBV5-6 and TRBJ1-1, with 7 bases matching TRBD1. This CDR3 has 14 amino acids. The V gene end was trimmed by 3 bases and the J gene end by 1 base; junction bases not matched to a gene: 3. Per germline, CDR1 SGHDT and CDR2 YYEEEE.